The source of this TCR beta chain is a study of high-grade serous ovarian cancer treatment subgroups. For the study at large: On average, more than 14,000 reads and about 8,100 unique TCR beta rearrangements were obtained per sample.

Assay used: immunoSEQ multiplex PCR; TCRdb lists only in-frame clones, some missing. Of about 1,100 clones listed, around 71% are singletons. Tumor tissue was taken before any definitive surgery or chemotherapy was given. CDR1 is SGHRS, CDR2 YFSETQ, per germline. This CDR3 contains 16 residues. Deletions cut 0 bases from V and 6 bases from J, with 13 bases between. Sample: tumor tissue. The rearrangement uses TRBV5-1 and TRBJ1-6; D not resolved. This clonotype originated in a human donor with high-grade serous ovarian cancer. CDR3 region: CASSLEGLRTNSPLHF. As DNA, the CDR3 is TGCGCCAGCAGCTTGGAAGGTCTACGGACTAATTCACCCCTCCACTTT.